These 8 T cell receptor beta chains were all obtained from the same sample, sequenced in a study of OX40 agonist ivuxolimab in advanced cancers. TCRdb's table, derived via immunoSEQ multiplex PCR, lists solely in-frame clones and lacks some. This sample carries around 37,000 clones, about 83% of them seen once, and the ten largest clones take 20% to 25%. The source material was CD4+ or CD8+ T cells sorted from blood, sampled in a trial of the OX40 agonist ivuxolimab. The receptors were sampled from an adult with an advanced solid tumor such as melanoma, head and neck, liver or kidney cancer.

The chain combines TRBV9 with TRBJ2-3; possible D gene TRBD2, 6 bases. Trimming stripped 3 bases from V and 0 bases from J, with 20 bases between. The CDR3 covers 18 residues. Germline loops: CDR1 SGDLS, CDR2 YYNGEE. CDR3 residues: CASSGLAPGLGSTDTQYF. CDR3 DNA sequence: TGTGCCAGCAGCGGATTAGCCCCGGGACTGGGTAGCACAGATACGCAGTATTTT.

As to this clone: A read error may produce the germline difference seen at one junction end. This chain joins TRBV4-3 and TRBJ1-4, with 8 bases that match TRBD1. The CDR3 has 14 residues. Germline-derived CDR1 and CDR2 are LGHNA and YSLEER. This CDR3 reads CASSQGTGYEKLLF. In DNA, the CDR3 is TGCGCCAGCAGCCAAGGGACAGGGTATGAAAAACTGCTTTTT.

The V and J genes are TRBV28 and TRBJ1-2; a possible D gene is TRBD1 (6 bases). Deletions cut 3 bases from V and 4 bases from J, with 9 bases between. The germline V gene has CDR1 MDHEN and CDR2 SYDVKM. CDR3 length: 13 residues. The DNA for the CDR3 is TGTGCCAGCAGTTTTCAGGGGAGCTATGGCTACACCTTC. Amino acids: CASSFQGSYGYTF.

By sample fraction, this clone is medium-sized. The chain links TRBV27 to TRBJ2-2, with 10 bases matching TRBD2. V was clipped by 5 bases and J by 4 bases; unmatched bases: 10. The germline V gene has CDR1 MNHEY and CDR2 SMNVEV (reference sequence). This CDR3 region has 17 residues. DNA for the CDR3: TGTGCCAGCAGTACCAACCTAGCGGGAGTGGTCACCGGGGAGCTGTTTTTT. Protein: CASSTNLAGVVTGELFF.

This clone was picked up one time. This chain connects TRBV11-3 to TRBJ2-1; 8 bases are a match to TRBD2. Losses at the gene ends were 7 bases for V and 7 bases for J; bases not matched to a gene: 12. CDR3 length equals 15 residues. The germline CDR1 and CDR2 sequences are SGHNT and YENEEA. As DNA, the CDR3 is TGTGCCAGCACCTCCGGGACTAGGGGGTCAAATGAGCAGTTCTTC. Its translation: CASTSGTRGSNEQFF. Complete variable domain (other parts from reference TRBV11-3 and TRBJ2-1): EAGVVQSPRYKIIEKKQPVAFWCNPISGHNTLYWYLQNLGQGPELLIRYENEEAVDDSQLPKDRFSAERLKGVDSTLKIQPAELGDSAVYLCASTSGTRGSNEQFFGPGTRLTVL.

The J gene is TRBJ2-7, the V gene TRBV28, with a tentative D call TRBD2 (6 bases). Between the trimmed V and J ends, which lost 5 bases and 7 bases, there was a span of 24 bases. The CDR3 totals 16 residues. CDR1 is MDHEN, CDR2 SYDVKM, per germline. CDR3 region: CASSPVSGVSWGEQYF. The CDR3 DNA follows: TGTGCCAGCAGTCCGGTGTCGGGGGTCTCCTGGGGTGAGCAGTACTTC.

The chain combines TRBV19 with TRBJ2-2; unclear D gene. This CDR3 spans 15 amino acids. CDR1 and CDR2 from the germline V gene are LNHDA and SQIVND (reference sequence). V was clipped by 5 bases and J by 0 bases, with 10 bases between them. CDR3 DNA sequence: TGTGCCAGTAGTCCCCTGGGTACGAACACCGGGGAGCTGTTTTTT. Its protein product is CASSPLGTNTGELFF.

This chain links TRBV5-1 with TRBJ2-7; D perhaps matches TRBD1 (6 bases). Germline V CDR1 and CDR2: SGHRS, YFSETQ. CDR3 length equals 15 residues. V was cut by 4 bases and J by 0 bases, with 14 bases left in between. This CDR3 reads CASSRMEQGSYEQYF. Written as DNA, the CDR3 is TGCGCCAGCAGCCGCATGGAACAGGGCTCCTACGAGCAGTACTTC. The full variable domain, its missing parts supplied by reference TRBV5-1 and TRBJ2-7, is KAGVTQTPRYLIKTRGQQVTLSCSPISGHRSVSWYQQTPGQGLQFLFEYFSETQRNKGNFPGRFSGRQFSNSRSEMNVSTLELGDSALYLCASSRMEQGSYEQYFGPGTRLTVT.